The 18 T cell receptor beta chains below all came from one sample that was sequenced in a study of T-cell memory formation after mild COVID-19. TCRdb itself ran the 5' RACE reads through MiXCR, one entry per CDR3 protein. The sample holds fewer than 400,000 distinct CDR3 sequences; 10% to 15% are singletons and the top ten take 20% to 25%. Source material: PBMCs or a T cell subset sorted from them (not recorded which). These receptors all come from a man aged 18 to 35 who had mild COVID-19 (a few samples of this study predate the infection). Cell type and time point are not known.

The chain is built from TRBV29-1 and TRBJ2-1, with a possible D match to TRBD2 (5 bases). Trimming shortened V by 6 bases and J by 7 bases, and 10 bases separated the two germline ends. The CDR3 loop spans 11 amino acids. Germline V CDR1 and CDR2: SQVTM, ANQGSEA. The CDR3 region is CSVTTGNEQFF. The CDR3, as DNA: TGCAGCGTCACCACGGGGAATGAGCAGTTCTTC.

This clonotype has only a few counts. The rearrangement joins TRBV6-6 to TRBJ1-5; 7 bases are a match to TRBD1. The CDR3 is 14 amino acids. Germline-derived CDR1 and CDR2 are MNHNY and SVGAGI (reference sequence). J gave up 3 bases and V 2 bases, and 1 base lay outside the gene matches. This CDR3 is CASSYGTANQPQHF. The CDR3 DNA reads TGTGCCAGCAGTTACGGGACAGCCAATCAGCCCCAGCATTTT.

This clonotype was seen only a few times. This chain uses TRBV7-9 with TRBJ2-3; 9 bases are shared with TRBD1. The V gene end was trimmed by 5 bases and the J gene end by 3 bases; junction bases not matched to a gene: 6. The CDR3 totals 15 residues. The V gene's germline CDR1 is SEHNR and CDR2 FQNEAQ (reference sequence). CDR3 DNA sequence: TGTGCCAGCAGCAAACAGGGGGCGCGGACAGATACGCAGTATTTT. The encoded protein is CASSKQGARTDTQYF.

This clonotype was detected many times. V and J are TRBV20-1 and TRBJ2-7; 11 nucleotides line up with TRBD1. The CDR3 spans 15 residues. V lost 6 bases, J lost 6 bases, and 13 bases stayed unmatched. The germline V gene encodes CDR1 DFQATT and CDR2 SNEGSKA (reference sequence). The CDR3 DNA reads TGCAGTGCCATTAGTGCGGGACAGGGGGGGATCGAGCAGTACTTC. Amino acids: CSAISAGQGGIEQYF.

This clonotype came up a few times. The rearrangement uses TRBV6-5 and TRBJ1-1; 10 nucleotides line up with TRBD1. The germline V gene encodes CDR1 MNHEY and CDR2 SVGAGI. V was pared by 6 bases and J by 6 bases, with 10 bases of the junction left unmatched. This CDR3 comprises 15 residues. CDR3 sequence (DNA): TGTGCCAGCAGACGATCCCGACAGGGGGCCGCTGAAGCTTTCTTT. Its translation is CASRRSRQGAAEAFF.

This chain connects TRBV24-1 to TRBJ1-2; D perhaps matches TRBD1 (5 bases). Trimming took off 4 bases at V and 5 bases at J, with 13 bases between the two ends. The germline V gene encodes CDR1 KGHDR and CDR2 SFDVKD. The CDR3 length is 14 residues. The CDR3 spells CATSESGRGYGYTF. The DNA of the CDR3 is TGTGCCACCAGTGAAAGCGGACGGGGGTATGGCTACACCTTC.

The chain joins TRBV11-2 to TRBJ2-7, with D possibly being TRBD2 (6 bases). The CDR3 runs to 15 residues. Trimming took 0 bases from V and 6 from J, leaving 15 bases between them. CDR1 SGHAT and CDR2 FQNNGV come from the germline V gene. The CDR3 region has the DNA TGTGCCAGCAGCTTAGAGGGACTCCCCTGCCGCGAGCAGTACGTC. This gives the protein CASSLEGLPCREQYV.

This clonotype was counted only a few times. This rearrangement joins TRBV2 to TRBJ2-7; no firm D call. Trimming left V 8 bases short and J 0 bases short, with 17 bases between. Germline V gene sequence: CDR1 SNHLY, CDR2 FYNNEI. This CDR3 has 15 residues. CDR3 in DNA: TGTGCCAGCTCAAATAGGGATCTGAGCTCCTACGAGCAGTACGTC. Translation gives CASSNRDLSSYEQYV.

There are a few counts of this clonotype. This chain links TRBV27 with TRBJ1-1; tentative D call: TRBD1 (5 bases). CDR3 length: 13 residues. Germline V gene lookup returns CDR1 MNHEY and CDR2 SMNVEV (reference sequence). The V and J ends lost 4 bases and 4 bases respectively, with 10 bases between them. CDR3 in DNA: TGTGCCAGCAGTTATAAGGGACTCACTGAAGCTTTCTTT. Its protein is CASSYKGLTEAFF.

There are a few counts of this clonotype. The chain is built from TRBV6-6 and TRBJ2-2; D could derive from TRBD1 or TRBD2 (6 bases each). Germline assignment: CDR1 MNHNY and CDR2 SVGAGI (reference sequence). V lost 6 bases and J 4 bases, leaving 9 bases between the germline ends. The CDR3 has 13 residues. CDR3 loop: CASREGGTGELFF. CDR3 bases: TGTGCCAGCAGGGAGGGGGGCACCGGGGAGCTGTTTTTT.

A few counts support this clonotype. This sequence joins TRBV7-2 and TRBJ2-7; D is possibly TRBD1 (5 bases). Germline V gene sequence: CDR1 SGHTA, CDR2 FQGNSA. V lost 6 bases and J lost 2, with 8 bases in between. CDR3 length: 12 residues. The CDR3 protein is CASRNRTYEQYF. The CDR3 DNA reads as TGTGCCAGCAGAAACAGGACCTACGAGCAGTACTTC. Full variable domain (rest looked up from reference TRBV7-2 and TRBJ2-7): GAGVSQSPSNKVTEKGKDVELRCDPISGHTALYWYRQSLGQGLEFLIYFQGNSAPDKSGLPSDRFSAERTGGSVSTLTIQRTQQEDSAVYLCASRNRTYEQYFGPGTRLTVT.

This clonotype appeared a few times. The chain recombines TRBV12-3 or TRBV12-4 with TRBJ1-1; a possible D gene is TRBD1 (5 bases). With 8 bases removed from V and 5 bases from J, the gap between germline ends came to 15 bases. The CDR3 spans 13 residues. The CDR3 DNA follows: TGTGCCAGCCGGGGGGGGATTAGGACTGAAGCTTTCTTT. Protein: CASRGGIRTEAFF.

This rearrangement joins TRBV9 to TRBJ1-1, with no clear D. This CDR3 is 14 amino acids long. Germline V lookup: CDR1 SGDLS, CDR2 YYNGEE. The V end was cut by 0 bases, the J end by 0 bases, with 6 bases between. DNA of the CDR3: TGTGCCAGCAGCGTAGAGCCCGTGAACACTGAAGCTTTCTTT. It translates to CASSVEPVNTEAFF.

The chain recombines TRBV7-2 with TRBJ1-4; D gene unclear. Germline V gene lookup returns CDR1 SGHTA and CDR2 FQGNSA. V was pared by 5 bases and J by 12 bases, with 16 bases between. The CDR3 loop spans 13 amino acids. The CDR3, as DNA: TGTGCCAGCAGCCCTAGACTCCAACCAGAACTGTTTTTT. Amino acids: CASSPRLQPELFF.

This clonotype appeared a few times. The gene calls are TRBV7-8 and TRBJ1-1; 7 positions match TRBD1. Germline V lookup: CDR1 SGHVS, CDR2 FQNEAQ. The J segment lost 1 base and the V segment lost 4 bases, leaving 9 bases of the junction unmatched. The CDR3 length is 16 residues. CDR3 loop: CASSYPLGGENTEAFF. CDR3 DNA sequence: TGTGCCAGCAGCTACCCCCTAGGGGGCGAGAACACTGAAGCTTTCTTT.

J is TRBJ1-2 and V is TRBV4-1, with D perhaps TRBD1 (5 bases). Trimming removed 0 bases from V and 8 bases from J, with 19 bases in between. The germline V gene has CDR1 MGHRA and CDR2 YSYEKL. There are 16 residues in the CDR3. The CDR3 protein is CASSQEGRDGERGYTF. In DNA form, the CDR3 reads TGCGCCAGCAGCCAAGAGGGGCGTGATGGGGAGCGGGGCTACACCTTC.

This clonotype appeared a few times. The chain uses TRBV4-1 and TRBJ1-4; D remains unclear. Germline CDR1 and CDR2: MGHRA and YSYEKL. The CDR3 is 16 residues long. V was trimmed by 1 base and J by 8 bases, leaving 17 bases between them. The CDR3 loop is CASSQGGIGPSEKLFF. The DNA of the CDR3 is TGCGCCAGCAGCCAAGGAGGTATCGGACCGTCCGAAAAACTGTTTTTT.

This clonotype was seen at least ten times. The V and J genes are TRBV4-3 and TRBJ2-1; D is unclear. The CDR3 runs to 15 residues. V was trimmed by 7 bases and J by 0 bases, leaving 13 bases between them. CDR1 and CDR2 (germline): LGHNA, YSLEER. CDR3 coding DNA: TGCGCCAGCACCCCAGAGCGAAGCTCCTACAATGAGCAGTTCTTC. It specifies CASTPERSSYNEQFF.